This T cell receptor beta chain was documented in a study of T cell changes during pregnancy in multiple sclerosis. The protocol was immunoSEQ multiplex PCR, while the TCRdb copy is restricted to in-frame clones and leaves out a portion. The repertoire has around 57,000 clones, 90% to 95% of them found once; the top ten carry roughly 2%. This receptor was identified in a female donor in good health, enrolled as a control in a pregnancy study. The sample in question was peripheral blood, obtained in the third trimester of pregnancy.

The CDR3 DNA sequence: TGCAGCGCCGGTAGGCAGGGGGCGCAGGGCTACACCTTC. Its protein is CSAGRQGAQGYTF. The chain combines TRBV29-1 with TRBJ1-2; 8 bases agree with TRBD1. The CDR3 runs 13 residues. V dropped 7 bases and J dropped 8; count of bases not matched to a gene: 12. The germline gives CDR1 SQVTM, CDR2 ANQGSEA.